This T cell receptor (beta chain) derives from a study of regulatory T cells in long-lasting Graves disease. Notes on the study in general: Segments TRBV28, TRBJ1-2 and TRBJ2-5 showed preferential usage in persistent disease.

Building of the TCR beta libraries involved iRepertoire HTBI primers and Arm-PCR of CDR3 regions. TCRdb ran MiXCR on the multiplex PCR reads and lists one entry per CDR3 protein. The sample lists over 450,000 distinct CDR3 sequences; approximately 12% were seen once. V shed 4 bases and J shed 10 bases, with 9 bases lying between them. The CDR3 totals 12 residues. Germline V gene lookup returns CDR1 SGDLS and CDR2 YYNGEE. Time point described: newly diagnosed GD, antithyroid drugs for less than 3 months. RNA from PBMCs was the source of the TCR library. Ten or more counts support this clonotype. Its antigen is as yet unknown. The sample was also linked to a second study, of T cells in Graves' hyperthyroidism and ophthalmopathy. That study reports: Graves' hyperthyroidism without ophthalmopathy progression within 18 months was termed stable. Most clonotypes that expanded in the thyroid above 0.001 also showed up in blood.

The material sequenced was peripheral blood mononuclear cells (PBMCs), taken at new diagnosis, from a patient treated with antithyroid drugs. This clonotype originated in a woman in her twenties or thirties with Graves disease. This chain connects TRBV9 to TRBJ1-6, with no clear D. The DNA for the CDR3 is TGTGCCAGCAGCTACCGGAACTCACCCCTCCACTTT. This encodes CASSYRNSPLHF. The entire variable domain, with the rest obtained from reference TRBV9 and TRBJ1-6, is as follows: DSGVTQTPKHLITATGQRVTLRCSPRSGDLSVYWYQQSLDQGLQFLIQYYNGEERAKGNILERFSAQQFPDLHSELNLSSLELGDSALYFCASSYRNSPLHFGNGTRLTVT.